The TCR beta chain under discussion was sequenced for a study of cytotoxic CD8 clonotypes in ibrutinib-treated CLL. Profiling relied on immunoSEQ multiplex PCR, and the TCRdb table lists in-frame clones only, not all of them. The table lists some 200,000 clones, about four fifths of them singletons. The V and J ends lost 6 bases and 10 bases respectively, with 19 bases between them. Germline V lookup: CDR1 SEHNR, CDR2 FQNEAQ (reference sequence). This CDR3 region has 15 residues. The clonotype originates from a human donor with chronic lymphocytic leukemia. This sample comprised PBMCs, obtained after 12 months of ibrutinib treatment. The chain is built from TRBV7-9 and TRBJ1-6; maybe TRBD1 (5 bases). The DNA for the CDR3 is TGTGCCAGCAGGGAGAGTGGGGGAGTTGGGTCACCCCTCCACTTT. Translation: CASRESGGVGSPLHF. Looking up the rest from reference TRBV7-9 and TRBJ1-6 gives the full variable domain: DTGVSQNPRHKITKRGQNVTFRCDPISEHNRLYWYRQTLGQGPEFLTYFQNEAQLEKSRLLSDRFSAERPKGSFSTLEIQRTEQGDSAMYLCASRESGGVGSPLHFGNGTRLTVT.